This T cell receptor beta chain was identified during a study of T-cell memory formation after mild COVID-19. Study-wide points: Cross-reactive memory appears to have joined, as suggested by some responding clones showing up in pre-infection memory. A second wave expanding day 15 to 37 was CD4+-biased; contracting clones were balanced. Contracting CD8+ clones were enriched in EMRA, CD4+ mainly in CM and EM.

5'RACE, which relied on constant-segment primers, yielded TCR alpha and TCR beta cDNA libraries carrying sample barcodes and UMIs. TCRdb independently ran MiXCR on the 5' RACE reads; one entry per CDR3 protein. The table shows about 560,000 distinct CDR3 sequences, with about a fifth occurring only once. The V and J ends lost 4 bases and 5 bases, in that order; junction bases with no gene match: 5. This CDR3 spans 14 amino acids. The germline gives CDR1 SEHNR, CDR2 FQNEAQ (reference sequence). Note on this clonotype: No antigen is known for it.

This rearrangement joins TRBV7-9 to TRBJ1-5; 7 bases match TRBD1. Sequencing was done on a sample of PBMCs or a T cell subset sorted from them (not recorded which). This TCR derives from an adult woman who had mild COVID-19 (a few samples of this study predate the infection). Cell type and time point are not known. The CDR3 here is CASSSQGSDQPQHF. CDR3 bases: TGTGCCAGCAGCTCACAGGGGTCCGATCAGCCCCAGCATTTT.